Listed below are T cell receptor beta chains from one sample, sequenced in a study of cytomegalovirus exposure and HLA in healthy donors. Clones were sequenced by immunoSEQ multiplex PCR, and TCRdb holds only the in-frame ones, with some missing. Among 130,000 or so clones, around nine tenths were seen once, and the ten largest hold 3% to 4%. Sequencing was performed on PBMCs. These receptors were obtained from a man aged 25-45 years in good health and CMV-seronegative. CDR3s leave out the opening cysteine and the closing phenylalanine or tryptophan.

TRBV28,ASSAYPETQY
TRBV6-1,ASSAGQVNTEAF
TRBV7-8,ASSFGTGDTGELF
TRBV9,ASSVEENQPQH
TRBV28,ASSIQGSHSEQY
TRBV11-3,ASSPGASGANVLT
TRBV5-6,ASSSTGTGVRETQY
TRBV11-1,ASIPGVESSYNEQF
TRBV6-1,ASSSGLAENEQF
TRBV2,ASSPLDRLNTGELF
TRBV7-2,ASSADRGAYGYT
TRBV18,ASSPFDREFDGYT
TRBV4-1,ASSQEQGYGYT
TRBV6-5,ASSYRISGYNEQF
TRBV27,ASSFDRGYEQY
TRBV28,ASSLGTLEGIYAPLH
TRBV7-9,ASSPSSLNTEAF
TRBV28,ASTEGGRGRGVFYEQY
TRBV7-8,ASSLEEGSSYEQY
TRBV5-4,ASSLGGSTNTEAF